This TCR beta chain appears in the sequencing data of a study of a mutant IDH1 vaccine in newly diagnosed glioma. Remarks on this clone: Its target is unknown.

V was clipped by 5 bases and J by 1 base, with 11 bases between them. This CDR3 contains 14 residues. Germline V gene lookup returns CDR1 SNHLY and CDR2 FYNNEI. Noted time point: week 11, during vaccination. In every dose of vaccine, 300 ug of mutant IDH1 20-mer peptide was given alongside topical imiquimod. TCRdb keeps only in-frame clones here, not all; method: immunoSEQ multiplex PCR. The repertoire holds about 32,000 clones, roughly 78% seen once, with about 24% in the top ten. The material was PBMCs, obtained from a glioma patient whose treatment included an IDH1 peptide vaccine. The chain uses TRBV2 and TRBJ1-1; D may be TRBD1 (5 bases). The receptor was isolated from a man aged 25 to 45 with glioma. The CDR3 DNA follows: TGTGCCAGCAGTCGAGACGGACAGAACACTGAAGCTTTCTTT. Protein product: CASSRDGQNTEAFF.